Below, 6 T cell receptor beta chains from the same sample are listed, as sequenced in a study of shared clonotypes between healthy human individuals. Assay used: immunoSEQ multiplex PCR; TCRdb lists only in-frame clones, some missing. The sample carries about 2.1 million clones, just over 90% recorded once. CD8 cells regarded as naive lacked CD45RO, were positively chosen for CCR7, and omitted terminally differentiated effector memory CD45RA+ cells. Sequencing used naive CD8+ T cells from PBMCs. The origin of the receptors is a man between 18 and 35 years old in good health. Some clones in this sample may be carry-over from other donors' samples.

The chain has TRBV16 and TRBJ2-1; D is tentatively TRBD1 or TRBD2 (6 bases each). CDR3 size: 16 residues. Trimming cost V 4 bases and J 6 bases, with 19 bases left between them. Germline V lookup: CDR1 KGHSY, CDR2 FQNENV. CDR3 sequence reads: CASSPWGAGMPNEQFF. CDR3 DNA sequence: TGTGCCAGCAGCCCCTGGGGGGCAGGGATGCCCAATGAGCAGTTCTTC.

The CDR3 is CATHRAGVNPGELFF. For the CDR3, the DNA is TGTGCCACCCACCGGGCGGGAGTAAATCCCGGGGAGCTGTTTTTT. This sequence joins TRBV28 and TRBJ2-2, with TRBD2 identical over 7 bases. The CDR3 covers 15 residues. Germline CDR1 MDHEN, CDR2 SYDVKM. V lost 10 bases, J lost 6 bases, and 14 bases stayed unmatched.

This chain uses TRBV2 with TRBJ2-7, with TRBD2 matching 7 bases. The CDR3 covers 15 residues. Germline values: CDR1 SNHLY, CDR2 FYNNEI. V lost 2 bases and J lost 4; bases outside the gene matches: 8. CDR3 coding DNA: TGTGCCAGCAGTGAATTGCGGCTAGCGGCATACGAGCAGTACTTC. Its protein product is CASSELRLAAYEQYF. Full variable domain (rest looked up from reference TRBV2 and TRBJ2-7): EPEVTQTPSHQVTQMGQEVILRCVPISNHLYFYWYRQILGQKVEFLVSFYNNEISEKSEIFDDQFSVERPDGSNFTLKIRSTKLEDSAMYFCASSELRLAAYEQYFGPGTRLTVT.

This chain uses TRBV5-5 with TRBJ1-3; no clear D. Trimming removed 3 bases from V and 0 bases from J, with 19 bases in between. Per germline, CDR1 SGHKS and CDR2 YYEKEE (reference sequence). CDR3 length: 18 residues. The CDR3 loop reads CASSSPQYTDNSGNTIYF. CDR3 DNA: TGTGCCAGCAGCTCCCCTCAATACACGGATAACTCTGGAAACACCATATATTTT.

CDR3 protein: CASSHGPGTGDNEQFF. In DNA form, the CDR3 reads TGTGCCAGCAGTCACGGTCCCGGGACAGGGGACAATGAGCAGTTCTTC. J is TRBJ2-1 and V is TRBV27, with 10 bases that match TRBD1. V was clipped by 5 bases and J by 5 bases; unmatched bases: 9. The V gene's germline CDR1 is MNHEY and CDR2 SMNVEV (reference sequence). The CDR3 totals 16 residues.

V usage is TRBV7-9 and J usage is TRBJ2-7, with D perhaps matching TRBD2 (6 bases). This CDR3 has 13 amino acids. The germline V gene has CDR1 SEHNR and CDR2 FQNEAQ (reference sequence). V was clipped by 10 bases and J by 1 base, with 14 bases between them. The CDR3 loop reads CATRRETSYEQYF. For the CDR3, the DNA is TGTGCCACCAGACGGGAGACTTCCTACGAGCAGTACTTC.